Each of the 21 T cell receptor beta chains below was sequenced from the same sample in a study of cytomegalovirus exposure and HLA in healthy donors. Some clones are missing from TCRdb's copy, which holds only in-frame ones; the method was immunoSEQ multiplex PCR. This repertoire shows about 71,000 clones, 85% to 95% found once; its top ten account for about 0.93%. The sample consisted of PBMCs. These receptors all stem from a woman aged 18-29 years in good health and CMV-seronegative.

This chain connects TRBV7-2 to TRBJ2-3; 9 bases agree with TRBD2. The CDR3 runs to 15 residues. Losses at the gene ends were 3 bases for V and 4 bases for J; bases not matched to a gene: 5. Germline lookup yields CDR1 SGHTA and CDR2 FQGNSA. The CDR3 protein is CASSLLAGFSDTQYF. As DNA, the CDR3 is TGTGCCAGCAGCTTGCTAGCGGGGTTCTCAGATACGCAGTATTTT.

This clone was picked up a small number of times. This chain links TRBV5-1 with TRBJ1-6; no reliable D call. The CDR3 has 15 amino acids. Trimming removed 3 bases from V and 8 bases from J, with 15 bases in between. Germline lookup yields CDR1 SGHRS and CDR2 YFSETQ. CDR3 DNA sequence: TGCGCCAGCAGCTCGAGTGACGGGATCGATTCACCCCTCCACTTT. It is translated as CASSSSDGIDSPLHF.

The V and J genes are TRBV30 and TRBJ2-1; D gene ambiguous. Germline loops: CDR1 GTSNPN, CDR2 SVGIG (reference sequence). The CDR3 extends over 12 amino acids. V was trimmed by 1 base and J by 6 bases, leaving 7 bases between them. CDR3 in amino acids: CAWSDYLNEQFF. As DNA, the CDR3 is TGTGCCTGGAGTGACTATCTCAATGAGCAGTTCTTC.

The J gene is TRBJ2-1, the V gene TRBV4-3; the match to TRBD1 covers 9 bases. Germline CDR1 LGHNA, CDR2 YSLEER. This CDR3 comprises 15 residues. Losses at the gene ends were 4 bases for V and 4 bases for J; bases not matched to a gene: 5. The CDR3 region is CASSRPGQGYNEQFF. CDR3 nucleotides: TGCGCCAGCAGCCGCCCGGGACAGGGATACAATGAGCAGTTCTTC.

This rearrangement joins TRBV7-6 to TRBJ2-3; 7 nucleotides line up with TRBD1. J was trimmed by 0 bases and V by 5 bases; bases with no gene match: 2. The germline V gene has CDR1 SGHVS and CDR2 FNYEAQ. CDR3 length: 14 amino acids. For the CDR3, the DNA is TGTGCCAGCAGCCACAGGGGAAGCACAGATACGCAGTATTTT. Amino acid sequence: CASSHRGSTDTQYF.

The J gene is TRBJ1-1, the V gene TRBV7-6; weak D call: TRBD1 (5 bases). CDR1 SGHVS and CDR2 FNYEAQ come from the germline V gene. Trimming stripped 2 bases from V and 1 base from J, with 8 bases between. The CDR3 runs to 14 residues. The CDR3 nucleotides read TGTGCCAGCAGCTTATGGGGCGAGAACACTGAAGCTTTCTTT. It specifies CASSLWGENTEAFF.

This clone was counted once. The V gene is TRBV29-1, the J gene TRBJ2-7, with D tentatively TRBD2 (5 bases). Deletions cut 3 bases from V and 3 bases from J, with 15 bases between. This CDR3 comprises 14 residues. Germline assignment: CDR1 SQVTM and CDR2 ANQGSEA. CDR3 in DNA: TGCAGCGTTGAGGTACGGGATAGGGACTACGAGCAGTACTTC. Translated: CSVEVRDRDYEQYF.

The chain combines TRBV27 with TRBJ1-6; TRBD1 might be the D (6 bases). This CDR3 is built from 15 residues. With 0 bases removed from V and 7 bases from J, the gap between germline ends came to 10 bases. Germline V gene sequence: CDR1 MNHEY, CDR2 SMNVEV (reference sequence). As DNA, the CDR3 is TGTGCCAGCAGTTTATCTCGGACAGAGAATTCACCCCTCCACTTT. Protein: CASSLSRTENSPLHF.

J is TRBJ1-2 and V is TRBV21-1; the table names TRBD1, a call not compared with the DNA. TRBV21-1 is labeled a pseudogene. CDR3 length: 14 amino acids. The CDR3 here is CASSNRGTNYGYTF. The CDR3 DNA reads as TGTGCCAGCAGCAACAGGGGAACTAACTATGGCTACACCTTC.

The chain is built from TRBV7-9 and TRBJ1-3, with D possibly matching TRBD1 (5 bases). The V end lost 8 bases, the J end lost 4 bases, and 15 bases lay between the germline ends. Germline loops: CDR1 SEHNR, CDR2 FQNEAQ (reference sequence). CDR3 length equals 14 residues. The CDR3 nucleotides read TGTGCCAGCGCCTCCCTGACAGCCGGAAACACCATATATTTT. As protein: CASASLTAGNTIYF.

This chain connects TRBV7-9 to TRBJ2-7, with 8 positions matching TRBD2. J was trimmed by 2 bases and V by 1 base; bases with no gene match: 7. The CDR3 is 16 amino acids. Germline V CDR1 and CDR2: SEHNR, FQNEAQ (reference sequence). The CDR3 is CASSLGSERGTYEQYF. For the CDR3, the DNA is TGTGCCAGCAGCTTAGGTTCGGAGCGGGGGACCTACGAGCAGTACTTC.

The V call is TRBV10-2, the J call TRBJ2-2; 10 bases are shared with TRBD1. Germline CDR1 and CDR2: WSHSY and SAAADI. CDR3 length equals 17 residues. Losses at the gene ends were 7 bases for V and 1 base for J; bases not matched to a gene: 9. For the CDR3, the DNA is TGCGCCAGCAAAGACGATAGGGACAGGGGGAACACCGGGGAGCTGTTTTTT. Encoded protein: CASKDDRDRGNTGELFF.

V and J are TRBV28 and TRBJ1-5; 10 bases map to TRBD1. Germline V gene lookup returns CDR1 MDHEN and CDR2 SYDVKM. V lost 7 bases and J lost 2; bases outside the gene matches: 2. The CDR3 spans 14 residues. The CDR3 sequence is CASTTGGGNQPQHF. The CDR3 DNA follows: TGTGCCAGCACGACAGGGGGCGGCAATCAGCCCCAGCATTTT.

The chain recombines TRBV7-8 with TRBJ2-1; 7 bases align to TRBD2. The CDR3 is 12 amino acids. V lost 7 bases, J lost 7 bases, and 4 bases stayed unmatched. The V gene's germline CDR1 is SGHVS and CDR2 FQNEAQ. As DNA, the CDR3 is TGTGCCAGCATGGGGGGAGGGAATGAGCAGTTCTTC. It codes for CASMGGGNEQFF.

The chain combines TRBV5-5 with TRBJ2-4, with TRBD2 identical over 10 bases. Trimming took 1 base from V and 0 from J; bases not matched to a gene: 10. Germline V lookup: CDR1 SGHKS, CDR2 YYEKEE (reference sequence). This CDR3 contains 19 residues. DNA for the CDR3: TGTGCCAGCAGCTTGCTCTCACTAGCGGGGAAGCTAGCCAAAAACATTCAGTACTTC. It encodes CASSLLSLAGKLAKNIQYF.

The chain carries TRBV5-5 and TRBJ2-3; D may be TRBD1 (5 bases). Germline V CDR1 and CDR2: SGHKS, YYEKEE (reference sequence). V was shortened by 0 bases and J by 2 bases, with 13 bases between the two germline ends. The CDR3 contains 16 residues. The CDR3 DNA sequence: TGTGCCAGCAGCTTGGTCAGGGTCCCTAACACAGATACGCAGTATTTT. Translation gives CASSLVRVPNTDTQYF.

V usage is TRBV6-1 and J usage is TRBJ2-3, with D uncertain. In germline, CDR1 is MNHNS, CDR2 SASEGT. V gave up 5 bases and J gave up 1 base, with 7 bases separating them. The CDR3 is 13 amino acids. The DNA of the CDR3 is TGTGCCAGCAGTAACTTCCGCACAGATACGCAGTATTTT. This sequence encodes CASSNFRTDTQYF.

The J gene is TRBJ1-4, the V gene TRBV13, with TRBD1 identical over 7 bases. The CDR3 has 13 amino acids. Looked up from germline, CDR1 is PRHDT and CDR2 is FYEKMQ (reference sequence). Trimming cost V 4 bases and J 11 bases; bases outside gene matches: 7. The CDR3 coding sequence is TGTGCCAGCAGCTCCCGGGGACAGCTGAAACTGTTTTTT. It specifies CASSSRGQLKLFF. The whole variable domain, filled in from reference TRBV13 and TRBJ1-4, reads AAGVIQSPRHLIKEKRETATLKCYPIPRHDTVYWYQQGPGQDPQFLISFYEKMQSDKGSIPDRFSAQQFSDYHSELNMSSLELGDSALYFCASSSRGQLKLFFGSGTQLSVL.

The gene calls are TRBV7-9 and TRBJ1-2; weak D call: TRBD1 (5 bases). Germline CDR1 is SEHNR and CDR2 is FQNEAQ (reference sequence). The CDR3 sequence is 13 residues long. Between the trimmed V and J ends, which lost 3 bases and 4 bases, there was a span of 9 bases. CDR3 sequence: CASSFGATYGYTF. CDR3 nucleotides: TGTGCCAGCAGCTTTGGGGCTACCTATGGCTACACCTTC.

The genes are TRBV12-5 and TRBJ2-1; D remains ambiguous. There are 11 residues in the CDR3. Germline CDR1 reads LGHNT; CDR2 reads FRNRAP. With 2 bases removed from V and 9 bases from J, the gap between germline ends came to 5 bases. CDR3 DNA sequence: TGTGCTAGTGGTTTGTTTAGTGAGCAGTTCTTC. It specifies CASGLFSEQFF.

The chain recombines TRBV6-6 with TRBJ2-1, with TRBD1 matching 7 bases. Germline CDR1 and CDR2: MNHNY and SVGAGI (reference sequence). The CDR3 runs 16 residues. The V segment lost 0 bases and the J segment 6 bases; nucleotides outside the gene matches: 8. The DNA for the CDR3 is TGTGCCAGCAGTTACTCAAGGGACAGCGACCGCAATGAGCAGTTCTTC. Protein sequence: CASSYSRDSDRNEQFF.